This TCR beta chain is drawn from a study of type 1 and type 2 diabetes patients. The V end was cut by 3 bases, the J end by 3 bases, with 14 bases between. The CDR3 is 15 amino acids. The V gene's germline CDR1 is LNHDA and CDR2 SQIVND (reference sequence). Amplification started from genomic DNA. Amplification of the beta chain CDR3 used 30 forward and 13 reverse multiplex primers. From the multiplex PCR reads, TCRdb called clonotypes with MiXCR, one entry per CDR3 protein. The data contain 250,000 or so distinct CDR3 sequences, approximately 45% of them singletons. This TCR was sampled from a man younger than 30 with type 2 diabetes. What was sequenced was peripheral blood mononuclear cells (PBMCs). J is TRBJ1-1 and V is TRBV19, with D unclear. The CDR3, as DNA: TGTGCCAGTAGTATCGTAGGTGATACGGACACTGAAGCTTTCTTT. This encodes CASSIVGDTDTEAFF.